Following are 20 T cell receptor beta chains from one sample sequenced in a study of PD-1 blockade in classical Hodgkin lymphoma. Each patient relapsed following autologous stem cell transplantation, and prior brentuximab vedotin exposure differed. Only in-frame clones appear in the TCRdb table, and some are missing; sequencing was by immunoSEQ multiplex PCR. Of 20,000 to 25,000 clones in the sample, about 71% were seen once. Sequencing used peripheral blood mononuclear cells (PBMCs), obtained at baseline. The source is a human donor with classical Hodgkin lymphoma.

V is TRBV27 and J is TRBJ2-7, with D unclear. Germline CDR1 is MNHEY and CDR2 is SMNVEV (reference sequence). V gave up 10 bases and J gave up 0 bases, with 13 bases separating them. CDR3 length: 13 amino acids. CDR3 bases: TGTGCCACCCCCTTCCGGAGCTCCTACGAGCAGTACTTC. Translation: CATPFRSSYEQYF.

Here the CDR3 DNA reads TGTGCCAGCAGCATTTCCCTAGCGGGGGGCCTTAATACGCAGTATTTT. It yields the protein CASSISLAGGLNTQYF. V and J are TRBV11-2 and TRBJ2-3; 11 positions agree with TRBD2. Germline-derived CDR1 and CDR2 are SGHAT and FQNNGV. Unmatched junction bases numbered 11, after V lost 5 bases and J lost 7 bases. The CDR3 loop spans 16 amino acids.

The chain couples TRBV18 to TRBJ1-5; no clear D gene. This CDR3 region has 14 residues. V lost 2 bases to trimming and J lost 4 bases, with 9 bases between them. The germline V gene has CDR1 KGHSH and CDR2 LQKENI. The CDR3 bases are TGTGCCAGCTCACCAGGGGAAGGGAATCAGCCCCAGCATTTT. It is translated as CASSPGEGNQPQHF.

DNA for the CDR3: TGTGCCAGCAGCTCAGACTCTGGGGCCAACGTCCTGACTTTC. Protein: CASSSDSGANVLTF. This rearrangement joins TRBV7-3 to TRBJ2-6; D is unclear. This CDR3 is built from 14 residues. V was clipped by 4 bases and J by 0 bases, with 4 bases between them. Germline loops: CDR1 SGHTA, CDR2 FQGTGA.

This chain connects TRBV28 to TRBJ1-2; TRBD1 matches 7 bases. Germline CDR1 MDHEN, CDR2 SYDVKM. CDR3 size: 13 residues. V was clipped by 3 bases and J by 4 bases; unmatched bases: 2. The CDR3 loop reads CASSLDRIYGYTF. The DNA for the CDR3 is TGTGCCAGCAGTTTGGACAGGATCTATGGCTACACCTTC.

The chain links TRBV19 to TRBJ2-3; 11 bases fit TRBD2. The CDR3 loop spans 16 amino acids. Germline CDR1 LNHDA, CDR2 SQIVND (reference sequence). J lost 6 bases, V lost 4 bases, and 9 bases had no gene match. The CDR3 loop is CASSTLAGGHVDTQYF. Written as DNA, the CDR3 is TGTGCCAGTAGTACCTTAGCGGGGGGGCACGTCGATACGCAGTATTTT.

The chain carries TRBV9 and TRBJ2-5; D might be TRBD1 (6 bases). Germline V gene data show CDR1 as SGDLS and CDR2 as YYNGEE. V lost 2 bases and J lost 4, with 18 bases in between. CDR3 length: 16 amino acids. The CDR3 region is CASSVSTGPGRETQYF. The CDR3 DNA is TGTGCCAGCAGCGTCTCCACAGGGCCAGGCAGAGAGACCCAGTACTTC.

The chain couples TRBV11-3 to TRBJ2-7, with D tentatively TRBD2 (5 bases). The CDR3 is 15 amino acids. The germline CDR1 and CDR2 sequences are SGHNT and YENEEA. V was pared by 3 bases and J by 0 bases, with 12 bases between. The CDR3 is CASSFQRRLSYEQYF. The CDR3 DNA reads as TGTGCCAGCAGCTTCCAGCGGAGGCTCTCCTACGAGCAGTACTTC. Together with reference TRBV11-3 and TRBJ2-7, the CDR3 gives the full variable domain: EAGVVQSPRYKIIEKKQPVAFWCNPISGHNTLYWYLQNLGQGPELLIRYENEEAVDDSQLPKDRFSAERLKGVDSTLKIQPAELGDSAVYLCASSFQRRLSYEQYFGPGTRLTVT.

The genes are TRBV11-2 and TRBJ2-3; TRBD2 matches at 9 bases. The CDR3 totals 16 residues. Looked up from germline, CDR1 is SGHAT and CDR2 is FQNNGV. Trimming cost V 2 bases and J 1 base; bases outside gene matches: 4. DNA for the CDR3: TGTGCCAGCAGCTTATTCCCTAGCGGGGGCACAGATACGCAGTATTTT. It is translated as CASSLFPSGGTDTQYF.

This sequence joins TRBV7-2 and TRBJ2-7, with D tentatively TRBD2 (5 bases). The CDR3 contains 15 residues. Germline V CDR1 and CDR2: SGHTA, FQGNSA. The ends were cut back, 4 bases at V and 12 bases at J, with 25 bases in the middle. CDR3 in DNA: TGTGCCAGCAGCTCATCCCGTATGCAAGGACTTTATCTGTACTTC. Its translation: CASSSSRMQGLYLYF.

The CDR3 sequence is CASSLGQSTDTQYF. CDR3 nucleotides: TGTGCCAGCAGCTTAGGACAAAGCACAGATACGCAGTATTTT. This chain joins TRBV7-7 and TRBJ2-3; no reliable D call. The germline gives CDR1 SSHAT, CDR2 FNYEAQ (reference sequence). V dropped 1 base and J dropped 0 bases, with 5 bases sitting between them. The CDR3 has 14 residues.

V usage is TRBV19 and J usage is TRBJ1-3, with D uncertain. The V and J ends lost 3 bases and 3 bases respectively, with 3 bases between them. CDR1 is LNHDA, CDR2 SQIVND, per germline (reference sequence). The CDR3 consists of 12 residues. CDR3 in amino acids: CASSMNGNTIYF. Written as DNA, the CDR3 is TGTGCCAGTAGTATGAATGGAAACACCATATATTTT.

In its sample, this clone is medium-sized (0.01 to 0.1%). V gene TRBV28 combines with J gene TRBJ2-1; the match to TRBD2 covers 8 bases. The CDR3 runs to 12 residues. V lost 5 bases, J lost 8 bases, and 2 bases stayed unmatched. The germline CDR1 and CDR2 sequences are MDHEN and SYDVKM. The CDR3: CASSGTSYEQFF. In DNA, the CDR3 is TGTGCCAGCAGTGGGACTAGTTATGAGCAGTTCTTC.

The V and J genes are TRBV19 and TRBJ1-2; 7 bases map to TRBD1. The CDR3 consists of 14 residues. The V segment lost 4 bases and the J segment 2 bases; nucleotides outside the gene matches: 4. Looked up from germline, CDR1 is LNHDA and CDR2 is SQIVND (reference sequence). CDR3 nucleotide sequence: TGTGCCAGTAGTACCCTGACAGGGAACTATGGCTACACCTTC. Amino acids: CASSTLTGNYGYTF.

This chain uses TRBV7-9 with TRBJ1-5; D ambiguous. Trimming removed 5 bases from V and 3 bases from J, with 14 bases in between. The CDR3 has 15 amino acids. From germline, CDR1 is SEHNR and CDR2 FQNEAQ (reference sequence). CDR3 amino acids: CASSLSADHNQPQHF. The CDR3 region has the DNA TGTGCCAGCAGCCTCTCGGCGGACCACAATCAGCCCCAGCATTTT.

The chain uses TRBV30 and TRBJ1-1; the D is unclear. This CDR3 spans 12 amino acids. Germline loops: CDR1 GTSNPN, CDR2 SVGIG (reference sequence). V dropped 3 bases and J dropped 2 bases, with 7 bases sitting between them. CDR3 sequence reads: CAWRGGNTEAFF. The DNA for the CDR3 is TGTGCCTGGAGAGGTGGAAACACTGAAGCTTTCTTT. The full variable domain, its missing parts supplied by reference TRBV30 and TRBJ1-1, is SQTIHQWPATLVQPVGSPLSLECTVEGTSNPNLYWYRQAAGRGLQLLFYSVGIGQISSEVPQNLSASRPQDRQFILSSKKLLLSDSGFYLCAWRGGNTEAFFGQGTRLTVV.

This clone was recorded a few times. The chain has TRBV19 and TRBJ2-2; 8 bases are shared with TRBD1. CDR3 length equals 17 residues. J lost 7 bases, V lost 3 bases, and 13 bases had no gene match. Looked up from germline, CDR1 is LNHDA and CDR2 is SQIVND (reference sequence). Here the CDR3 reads CASSMPLPRGHGGELFF. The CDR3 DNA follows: TGTGCCAGTAGTATGCCCCTCCCCAGGGGGCACGGCGGGGAGCTGTTTTTT.

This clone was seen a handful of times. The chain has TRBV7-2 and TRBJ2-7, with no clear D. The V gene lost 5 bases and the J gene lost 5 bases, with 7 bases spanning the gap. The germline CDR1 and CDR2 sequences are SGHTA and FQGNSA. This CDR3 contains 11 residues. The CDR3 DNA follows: TGTGCCAGCAGCCGGGTGGACGAGCAGTACTTC. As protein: CASSRVDEQYF. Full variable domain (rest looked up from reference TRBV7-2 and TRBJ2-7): GAGVSQSPSNKVTEKGKDVELRCDPISGHTALYWYRQSLGQGLEFLIYFQGNSAPDKSGLPSDRFSAERTGGSVSTLTIQRTQQEDSAVYLCASSRVDEQYFGPGTRLTVT.

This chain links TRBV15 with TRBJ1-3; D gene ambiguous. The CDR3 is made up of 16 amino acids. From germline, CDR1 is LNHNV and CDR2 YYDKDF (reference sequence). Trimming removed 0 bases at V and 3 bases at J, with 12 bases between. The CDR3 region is CATSRDRAAVGNTIYF. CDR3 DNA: TGTGCCACCAGCAGAGATAGAGCCGCAGTTGGAAACACCATATATTTT.

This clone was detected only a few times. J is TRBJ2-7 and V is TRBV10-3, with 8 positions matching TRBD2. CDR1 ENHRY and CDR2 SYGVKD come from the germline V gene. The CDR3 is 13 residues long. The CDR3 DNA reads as TGTGCCATCAGTGAGTCGGGGACTAGGCTGATCCACGTC. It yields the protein CAISESGTRLIHV.